The table lists the clone carrying this T cell receptor beta chain with a count of one. The CDR3 loop spans 15 amino acids. Per the germline V gene, CDR1 is SGHRS and CDR2 is YFSETQ. Trimming removed 4 bases at V and 0 bases at J, with 11 bases between. The data were taken from a study of blood T cell repertoires in COVID-19. Background on the study: PBMCs, B-cell-depleted T cells, or T cells were the source of the cDNA or gDNA that made up the material.

The assay was immunoSEQ multiplex PCR, and TCRdb's table has in-frame clones only and misses some. The sample lists hundreds of thousands of clones; roughly 85% were seen once. Donors were grouped by their self-reported clinical history. Contact with a PCR-confirmed or clinician-diagnosed COVID-19 case occurred within 2 weeks of entry. Material: PBMCs or T cells enriched from blood (not recorded which). The source is a woman aged 45-65 years who had been exposed to COVID-19. This rearrangement joins TRBV5-1 to TRBJ1-3; D unclear. This CDR3 reads CASSLTGFSGNTIYF. The CDR3 DNA reads TGCGCCAGCAGCCTTACCGGGTTCTCTGGAAACACCATATATTTT.